Listed here are 11 T cell receptor beta chains from one sample, sequenced in a study of identical twins. Each CDR3 protein gets one entry after TCRdb re-called the 5' RACE reads with MiXCR. The sample shows roughly 480,000 distinct CDR3 sequences, approximately 24% of them seen only once. The data were also submitted as part of a second study, on T cells expressing NK-cell markers.

The specimen was CD4+ T cells sorted from blood. The source is a woman under 30 in good health.

This clonotype appeared a few times. The CDR3 nucleotides are TGCAGTGCTGATCGGACTAGCGGGAGTCTCTATGAGCAGTTCTTC. Protein: CSADRTSGSLYEQFF. V usage is TRBV20-1 and J usage is TRBJ2-1, with TRBD2 identical over 13 bases. The CDR3 extends over 15 amino acids. V shed 5 bases, J shed 8 bases, and the junction held 9 bases outside the gene matches. CDR1 is DFQATT and CDR2 is SNEGSKA in the germline V gene (reference sequence).

This clonotype appeared a few times. The chain is built from TRBV7-2 and TRBJ2-2; the D is unclear. Germline CDR1 reads SGHTA; CDR2 reads FQGNSA. CDR3 size: 13 residues. V dropped 1 base and J dropped 8 bases, with 8 bases sitting between them. CDR3 in amino acids: CASSLVSQGELFF. The CDR3 DNA reads TGTGCCAGCAGCTTAGTATCCCAGGGGGAGCTGTTTTTT.

This clonotype was observed a handful of times. The V gene is TRBV11-1, the J gene TRBJ2-7; no clear D. Trimming removed 5 bases from V and 5 bases from J, with 31 bases in between. The CDR3 spans 19 residues. Germline CDR1 is SGHAT and CDR2 is FQDESV (reference sequence). The CDR3 bases are TGTGCCAGCAGCGTCTTCCAATTAACCGCCTCCCGAAAGCAGGACGAGCAGTACTTC. It is translated as CASSVFQLTASRKQDEQYF. The whole variable domain, remainder taken from reference TRBV11-1 and TRBJ2-7, is EAEVAQSPRYKITEKSQAVAFWCDPISGHATLYWYRQILGQGPELLVQFQDESVVDDSQLPKDRFSAERLKGVDSTLKIQPAELGDSAMYLCASSVFQLTASRKQDEQYFGPGTRLTVT.

V is TRBV4-3 and J is TRBJ2-1; tentatively, D is TRBD1 (6 bases). The V and J ends lost 3 bases and 9 bases respectively, with 15 bases between them. Germline assignment: CDR1 LGHNA and CDR2 YSLEER. This CDR3 comprises 14 residues. CDR3 in DNA: TGCGCCAGCAGCCATGGGGGCTCGGCCTCTGAGCAGTTCTTC. Protein sequence: CASSHGGSASEQFF.

The table lists this clonotype with a few counts. CDR3 amino acids: CASSLGTKETQYF. CDR3 nucleotide sequence: TGTGCCAGCAGCTTAGGTACAAAAGAGACCCAGTACTTC. The chain links TRBV7-2 to TRBJ2-5; D is ambiguous. Germline values: CDR1 SGHTA, CDR2 FQGNSA. Trimming cost V 1 base and J 3 bases, with 6 bases left between them. The CDR3 loop spans 13 amino acids.

In this sample, this clonotype turned up a few times. The chain couples TRBV3-1 to TRBJ2-7; D unclear. Trimming took 7 bases from V and 6 from J, leaving 16 bases between them. CDR1 is LGHDT, CDR2 YNNKEL, per germline (reference sequence). The CDR3 runs 13 residues. This CDR3 is CASNPFSLSEQYF. In nucleotides, the CDR3 is TGTGCCAGCAACCCATTCTCTCTTAGCGAGCAGTACTTC.

This clonotype turned up a few times. J is TRBJ2-2 and V is TRBV6-1; D is perhaps TRBD1 (6 bases). Germline values: CDR1 MNHNS, CDR2 SASEGT. This CDR3 region has 14 residues. Trimming shortened V by 4 bases and J by 6 bases, and 12 bases separated the two germline ends. The CDR3 region is CASSVPGHPGELFF. The CDR3 nucleotides are TGTGCCAGCAGTGTCCCGGGACACCCCGGGGAGCTGTTTTTT.

This chain joins TRBV7-9 and TRBJ1-4; D remains ambiguous. The CDR3 has 15 amino acids. Germline V CDR1 and CDR2: SEHNR, FQNEAQ (reference sequence). The V gene lost 3 bases and the J gene lost 2 bases, with 10 bases spanning the gap. The CDR3 DNA sequence: TGTGCCAGCAGCTTGACGGAGGGCACTAATGAAAAACTGTTTTTT. Protein sequence: CASSLTEGTNEKLFF.

The chain employs TRBV5-5 and TRBJ2-2; no clear D gene. V was trimmed by 0 bases and J by 6 bases, leaving 9 bases between them. Germline values: CDR1 SGHKS, CDR2 YYEKEE (reference sequence). The CDR3 length is 14 residues. The CDR3 region is CASSLVGGAGELFF. For the CDR3, the DNA is TGTGCCAGCAGCTTGGTCGGCGGAGCCGGGGAGCTGTTTTTT.

The chain links TRBV10-3 to TRBJ2-3; D is unclear. CDR1 and CDR2 from the germline V gene are ENHRY and SYGVKD. Trimming left V 3 bases short and J 1 base short, with 5 bases between. The length of the CDR3 is 13 residues. The CDR3 bases are TGTGCCATCAGTGATCAGGGCACAGATACGCAGTATTTT. Its translation: CAISDQGTDTQYF.

This clonotype appeared a single time. This CDR3 is CASSQEGGLSYNEQFF. CDR3 DNA: TGTGCCAGCAGCCAAGAAGGGGGCTTATCCTACAATGAGCAGTTCTTC. The genes are TRBV14 and TRBJ2-1; 7 nucleotides match TRBD1. CDR1 is SGHDN, CDR2 FVKESK, per germline. J was trimmed by 1 base and V by 0 bases; bases with no gene match: 3. The CDR3 consists of 16 residues.